This T cell receptor beta chain came from a study of T cell changes during pregnancy in multiple sclerosis. CDR1 SGHKS and CDR2 YYEKEE come from the germline V gene (reference sequence). With V trimmed by 4 bases and J by 4 bases, 4 bases remained unmatched. The CDR3 covers 13 residues. Libraries were prepared by immunoSEQ multiplex PCR; TCRdb keeps only in-frame clonotypes and omits some of them. The table records about 67,000 clones, around 90% of them present only once. The receptor comes from a female donor with multiple sclerosis, enrolled in a pregnancy study. V and J are TRBV5-5 and TRBJ1-2, with 7 bases matching TRBD1. This specimen was peripheral blood, taken after pregnancy. Here the CDR3 DNA reads TGTGCCAGCAGCCCGGACAGGATCTATGGCTACACCTTC. Encoded protein: CASSPDRIYGYTF.